The next 3 T cell receptor beta chains were all read from a single sample in a study of CD8 T cells in ankylosing spondylitis. The study, taken as a whole, reports: For ankylosing spondylitis blood, a TCR beta motif of roughly 8 highly homologous variants appeared characteristic.

Antigens of these TCRs are unknown. TCRdb independently ran MiXCR on the 5' RACE reads; one entry per CDR3 protein. The sample lists fewer than 650,000 distinct CDR3 sequences; 12% were seen once. Sequencing was performed on blood, either unsorted or a sorted T cell fraction (not recorded which). All receptors derive from a male donor with ankylosing spondylitis.

This clonotype was observed a few times. The V call is TRBV12-3 or TRBV12-4, the J call TRBJ2-3; 8 bases line up with TRBD2. The CDR3 runs to 14 residues. With 5 bases clipped from V and 3 bases from J, the junction kept 4 bases outside the gene matches. The CDR3 DNA follows: TGTGCCAGCAGTGACAGCGGGAGAACAGATACGCAGTATTTT. It specifies CASSDSGRTDTQYF.

The rearrangement joins TRBV29-1 to TRBJ2-1, with D hard to call. The V gene's germline CDR1 is SQVTM and CDR2 ANQGSEA. Between the trimmed V and J ends, which lost 3 bases and 0 bases, there was a span of 6 bases. CDR3 size: 13 residues. The CDR3 sequence: CSVDASSYNEQFF. The CDR3 DNA reads as TGCAGCGTTGATGCAAGCTCCTACAATGAGCAGTTCTTC.

This clonotype was found a few times. This sequence joins TRBV10-3 and TRBJ2-5; D may be TRBD1 (6 bases). The CDR3 is made up of 14 amino acids. With 0 bases removed from V and 9 bases from J, the gap between germline ends came to 14 bases. Germline CDR1 is ENHRY and CDR2 is SYGVKD. DNA of the CDR3: TGTGCCATCAGTGAGTCGTGGCAGGGGATATCCCAGTACTTC. Amino acid sequence: CAISESWQGISQYF.